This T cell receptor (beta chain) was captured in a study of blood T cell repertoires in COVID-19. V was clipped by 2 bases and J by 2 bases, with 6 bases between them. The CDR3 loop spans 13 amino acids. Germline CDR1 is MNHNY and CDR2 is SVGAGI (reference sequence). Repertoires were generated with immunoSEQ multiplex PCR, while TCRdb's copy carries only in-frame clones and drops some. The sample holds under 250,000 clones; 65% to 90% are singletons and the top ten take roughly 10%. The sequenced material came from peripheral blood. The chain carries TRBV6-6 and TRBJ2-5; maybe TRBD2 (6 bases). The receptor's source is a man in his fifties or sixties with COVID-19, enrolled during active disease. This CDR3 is CASSYAGQETQYF. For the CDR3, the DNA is TGTGCCAGCAGTTACGCGGGACAAGAGACCCAGTACTTC.